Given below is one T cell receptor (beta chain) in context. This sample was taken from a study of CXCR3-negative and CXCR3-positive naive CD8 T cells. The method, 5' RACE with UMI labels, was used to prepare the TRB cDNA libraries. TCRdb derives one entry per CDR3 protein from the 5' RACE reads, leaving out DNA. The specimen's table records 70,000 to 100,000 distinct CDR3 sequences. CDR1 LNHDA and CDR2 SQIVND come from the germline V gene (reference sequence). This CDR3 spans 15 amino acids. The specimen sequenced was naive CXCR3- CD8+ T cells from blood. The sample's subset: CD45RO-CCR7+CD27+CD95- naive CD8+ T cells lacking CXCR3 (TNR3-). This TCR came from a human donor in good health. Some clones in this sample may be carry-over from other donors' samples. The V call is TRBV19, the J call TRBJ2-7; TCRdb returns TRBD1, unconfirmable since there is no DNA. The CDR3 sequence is CASSIGILNSYEQYF.